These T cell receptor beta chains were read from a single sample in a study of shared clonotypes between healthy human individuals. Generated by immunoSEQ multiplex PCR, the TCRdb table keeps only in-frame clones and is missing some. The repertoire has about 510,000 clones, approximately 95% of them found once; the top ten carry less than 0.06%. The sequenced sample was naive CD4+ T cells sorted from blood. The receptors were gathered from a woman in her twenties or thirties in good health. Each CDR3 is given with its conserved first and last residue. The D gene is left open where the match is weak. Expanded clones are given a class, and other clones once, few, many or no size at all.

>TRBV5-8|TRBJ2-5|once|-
TGTGCCAGCAGCTTGGACAGGGGAGGCTTCGAGGCCCAGTACTTC
CASSLDRGGFEAQYF
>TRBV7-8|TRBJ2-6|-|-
TGTGCCAGCAGCTTTTGGGTTTCTGGGGCCAACGTCCTGACTTTC
CASSFWVSGANVLTF
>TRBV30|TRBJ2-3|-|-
TGTGCCTGGAGTAGGCAGGGTAGAGATACGCAGTATTTT
CAWSRQGRDTQYF
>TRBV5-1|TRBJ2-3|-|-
TGCGCCAGCAGCTCTCAAGATACGCAGTATTTT
CASSSQDTQYF
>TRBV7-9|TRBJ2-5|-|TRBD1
TGTGCCAGCAGCTTAGACCTGACAGGGGCAGGGACCCAGTACTTC
CASSLDLTGAGTQYF
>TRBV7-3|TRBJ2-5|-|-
TGTGCCAGCATCGAGGACCTTAACGGGTGGCAGTCAGAGACCCAGTACTTC
CASIEDLNGWQSETQYF
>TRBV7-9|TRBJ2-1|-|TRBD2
TGTGCCAGCAGCTTAAATTTGCGGGGACTAGCGGGACTTCGTAATGAGCAGTTCTTC
CASSLNLRGLAGLRNEQFF
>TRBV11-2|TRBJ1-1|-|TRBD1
TGTGCCAGCAGCTTAGAAGGCCAGGGGGCGGAAGCTTTCTTT
CASSLEGQGAEAFF
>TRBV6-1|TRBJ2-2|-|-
TGTGCCAGCAGGCGACTAGTCGATACCGGGGAGCTGTTTTTT
CASRRLVDTGELFF
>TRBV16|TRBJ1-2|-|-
TGTGCCAGCAGCCGGTCAGAGGGGGACTATGGCTACACCTTC
CASSRSEGDYGYTF
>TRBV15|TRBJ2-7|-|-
TGTGCCACCAGCAGAGAATCTTCCTACGAGCAGTACTTC
CATSRESSYEQYF
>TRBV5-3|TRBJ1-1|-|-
TGTGCCAGAAGCCCTGTGGGAGGTACTGAAGCTTTCTTT
CARSPVGGTEAFF
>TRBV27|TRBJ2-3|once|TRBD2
TGTGCCAGCAGCGGGGAGGCGGGAGAGTCCCTAGACACAGATACGCAGTATTTT
CASSGEAGESLDTDTQYF
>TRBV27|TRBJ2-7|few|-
TGTGCCAGCAGCATAGCCAGGGGGGCCTACGAGCAGTACTTC
CASSIARGAYEQYF
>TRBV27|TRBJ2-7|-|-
TGTGCCAGCAGTCCCCTCTCAGGGGTGATCTACGAGCAGTACTTC
CASSPLSGVIYEQYF
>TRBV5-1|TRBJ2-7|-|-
TGCGCCAGCAGCGACGGATCTAGCGTCTACGAGCAGTACTTC
CASSDGSSVYEQYF
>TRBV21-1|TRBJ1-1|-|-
TGTGCCAGCAGCAAAGACCCGGGTTTGAACACTGAAGCTTTCTTT
CASSKDPGLNTEAFF
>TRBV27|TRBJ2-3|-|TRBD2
TGTGCCAGCAGTCCACGGGGACTAGCGGGAGCAGATACGCAGTATTTT
CASSPRGLAGADTQYF
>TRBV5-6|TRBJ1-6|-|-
TGTGCCAGCAGCAGGACGAGGAATTCACCCCTCCACTTT
CASSRTRNSPLHF
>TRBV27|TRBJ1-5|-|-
TGTGCCAGCCGCCGGGCACAGGAGGATCAGCCCCAGCATTTT
CASRRAQEDQPQHF
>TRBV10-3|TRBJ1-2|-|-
TGTGCCATCAGTGACAGGAACTATGGCTACACCTTC
CAISDRNYGYTF
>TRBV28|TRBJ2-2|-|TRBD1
TGTGCCAGCTGGACAGGGAACACCGGGGAGCTGTTTTTT
CASWTGNTGELFF
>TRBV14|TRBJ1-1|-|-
TGTGCCAGCAGCCAAGCCGCTAGACCCCAGGCTTTCTTT
CASSQAARPQAFF
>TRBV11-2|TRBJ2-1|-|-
TGTGCCAGCAGCCCCTCTACAGGGTCTGGAGAGCAGTTCTTC
CASSPSTGSGEQFF
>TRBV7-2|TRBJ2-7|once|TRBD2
TGTGCCAGCAGCCAAAGGACTAGCGGAAATTACGAGCAGTACTTC
CASSQRTSGNYEQYF
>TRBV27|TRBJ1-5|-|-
TGTGCCAGCAGTTTTATCCCGGGTCAGCCCCAGCATTTT
CASSFIPGQPQHF
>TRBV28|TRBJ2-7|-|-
TGTGCCAGCAGTTTGGTTTTGGGGGGATACGAGCAGTACTTC
CASSLVLGGYEQYF
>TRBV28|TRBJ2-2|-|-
TGTGCCAGCAGTTTATTCCCCGGGGAGCTGTTTTTT
CASSLFPGELFF
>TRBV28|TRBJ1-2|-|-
TGTGCCAGCAGCCAGGACTCCTATGGCTACACCTTC
CASSQDSYGYTF
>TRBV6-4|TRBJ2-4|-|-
TGTGCCAGCAGTGTCGACTTACGATCCCTCAAAAACATTCAGTACTTC
CASSVDLRSLKNIQYF
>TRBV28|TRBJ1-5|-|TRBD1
TGTGCCAGCAGTCCATCGACAGGGAGTCAGCCCCAGCATTTT
CASSPSTGSQPQHF
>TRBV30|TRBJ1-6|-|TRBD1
TGTGCCTGGACAACCCCGGACAGGGGGCCTTCACCCCTCCACTTT
CAWTTPDRGPSPLHF
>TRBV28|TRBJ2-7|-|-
TGTGCCAGCAGCCCCCTCCTTGATGTCTCCTACGAGCAGTACTTC
CASSPLLDVSYEQYF
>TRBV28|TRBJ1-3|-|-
TGTGCCAGCAGTTTGTTACCGACGACTGGAAACACCATATATTTT
CASSLLPTTGNTIYF
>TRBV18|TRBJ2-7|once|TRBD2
TGTGCCAGCTCAGAGGGACTAGCGGCCTCCTACGAGCAGTACTTC
CASSEGLAASYEQYF
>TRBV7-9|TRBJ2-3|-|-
TGTGCCAGCAGCTCCATGGGGGCCACAGATACGCAGTATTTT
CASSSMGATDTQYF
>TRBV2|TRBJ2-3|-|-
TGTGCCAGCAGTGTAAGGGCCGATACGCAGTATTTT
CASSVRADTQYF
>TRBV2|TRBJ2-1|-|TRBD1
TGTGCCAGCAGTGCCCGGGACAGAGCTTACAATGAGCAGTTCTTC
CASSARDRAYNEQFF
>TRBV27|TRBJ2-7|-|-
TGTGCCAGCAGTTTAATTTCGCTTACGGGGCGCGAGCAGTACTTC
CASSLISLTGREQYF
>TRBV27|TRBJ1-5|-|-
TGTGCCAGCAGTGGGTTAAATGGGCCCCAGCATTTT
CASSGLNGPQHF
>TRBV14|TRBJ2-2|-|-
TGTGCCAGCAGCCATTCACACACCGGGGAGCTGTTTTTT
CASSHSHTGELFF
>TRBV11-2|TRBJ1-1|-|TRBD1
TGTGCCAGCAGCCCCAGCCCGGGACAGGAAGCTTTCTTT
CASSPSPGQEAFF
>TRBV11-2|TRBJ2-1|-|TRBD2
TGTGCCAGCAGCACCGGGGGACTAGCGAAGACCTACAATGAGCAGTTCTTC
CASSTGGLAKTYNEQFF
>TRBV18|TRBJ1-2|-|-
TGTGCCAGCTCACCCGGGGTGGACTATGGCTACACCTTC
CASSPGVDYGYTF
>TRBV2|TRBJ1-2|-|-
TGTGCCAGCAAAGGCAGGGCTGACTATGGCTACACCTTC
CASKGRADYGYTF